What follows is one TCR beta chain and its context. Its antigen is not identified. PCR employed 60 Vbeta and 13 Jbeta primers. In the original analysis: Later, roughly 77 million unique TCR beta chains were counted in an analysis, and about 10 million of them were shared. Libraries were prepared by immunoSEQ multiplex PCR; TCRdb keeps only in-frame clonotypes and omits some of them. V and J calls and clone size come straight from that table; D and trimming were deduced from the DNA. The table records about 70,000 clones, 80% to 90% of them present only once. These data originate in a study of cytomegalovirus exposure and HLA in healthy donors. Study in general: Around 85 million unique TCR sequences came from HLA-typed donors in an early release. Whole-study results and caveats: According to an earlier analysis, most TCR beta V segments yielded productive rearrangements about 87% or about 30% of the time. Most CMV-associated TCR beta chains were later found to appear HLA-restricted.

The CDR3 has 16 amino acids. V was pared by 0 bases and J by 5 bases, with 13 bases between. Looked up from germline, CDR1 is MNHNS and CDR2 is SASEGT. The TCR was taken from a woman between 25 and 40 years old in good health and CMV-seronegative. The sample taken for sequencing was PBMCs. V and J are TRBV6-1 and TRBJ1-4; a weak D match, TRBD1 (6 bases). DNA for the CDR3: TGTGCCAGCAGTGAAGCCTCAGGGGAGGGGAATGAAAAACTGTTTTTT. The encoded protein is CASSEASGEGNEKLFF.